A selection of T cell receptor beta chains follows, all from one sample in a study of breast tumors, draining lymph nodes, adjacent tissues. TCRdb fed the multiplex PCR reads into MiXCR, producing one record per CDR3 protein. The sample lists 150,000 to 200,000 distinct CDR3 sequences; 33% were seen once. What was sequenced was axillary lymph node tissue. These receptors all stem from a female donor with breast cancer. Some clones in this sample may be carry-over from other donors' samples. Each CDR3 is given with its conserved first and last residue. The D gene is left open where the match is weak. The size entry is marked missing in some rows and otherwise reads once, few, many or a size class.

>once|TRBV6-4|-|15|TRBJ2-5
TGTGCCAGCAGTGACCCCCGCGCGGGGCAAGAGACCCAGTACTTC
CASSDPRAGQETQYF
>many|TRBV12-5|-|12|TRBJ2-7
TGTGCTAGTCTGCGGGACGGAGAAGAGCAGTACTTC
CASLRDGEEQYF
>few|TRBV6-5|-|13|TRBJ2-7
TGTGCCAGCAGTCACGGACAGAACTACGAGCAGTACTTC
CASSHGQNYEQYF
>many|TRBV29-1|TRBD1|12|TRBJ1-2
TGCAGCACAGTAGACAGGGGGTATGGCTACACCTTC
CSTVDRGYGYTF
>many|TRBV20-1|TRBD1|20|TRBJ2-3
TGCAGTGCTAGACAGGGGCGTACCGCGAGACAGGGGATCCACACAGATACGCAGTATTTT
CSARQGRTARQGIHTDTQYF
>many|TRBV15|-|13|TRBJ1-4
TGTGCCACCAGCAGAGTAGGGGAGGAGGAACTGTTTTTT
CATSRVGEEELFF
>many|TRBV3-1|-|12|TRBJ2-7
TGTGCCAGCAGCCAAAGGACCTACGAGCAGTACTTC
CASSQRTYEQYF
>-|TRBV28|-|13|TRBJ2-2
TGTGCCAGCAGTCCTCACAACTACGGGGAGCTGTTTTTT
CASSPHNYGELFF
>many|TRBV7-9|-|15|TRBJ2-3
TGTGCCAGCAGCTTGGGGCTTCCAGGGACAGATACGCAGTATTTT
CASSLGLPGTDTQYF
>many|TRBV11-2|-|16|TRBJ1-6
TGTGCCAGCAGCTTCGGAGGTCCTCCTGATGTTTCAACCCTCCACTTT
CASSFGGPPDVSTLHF
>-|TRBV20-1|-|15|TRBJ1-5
TGCAGTGCTCAGGACCCCGAGGGGATCAATCAGCCCCAGCATTTT
CSAQDPEGINQPQHF
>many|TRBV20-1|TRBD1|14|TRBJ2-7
TGCAGTGCTACCCGGGACAGGCCTTCCTACGAGCAGTACTTC
CSATRDRPSYEQYF
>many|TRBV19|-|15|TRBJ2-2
TGTGCCAGTAGTATGGATAGCGGATACACCGGGGAGCTGTTTTTT
CASSMDSGYTGELFF
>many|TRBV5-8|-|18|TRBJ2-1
TGTGCCAGCAGCTTGGTTAGGGGTCTAGCGTTCTCCTACAATGAGCAGTTCTTC
CASSLVRGLAFSYNEQFF
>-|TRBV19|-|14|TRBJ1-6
TGTGCCAGTAGTATTGTCGGGGGCAATTCACCCCTCCACTTT
CASSIVGGNSPLHF
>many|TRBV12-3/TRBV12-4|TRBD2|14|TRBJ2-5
TGTGCCAGCAGTTTGCAGCGGGGGGGAGAGACCCAGTACTTC
CASSLQRGGETQYF
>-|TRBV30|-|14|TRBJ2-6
TGTGCCTGGAGTGAAGAGACAGGGGCCAACGTCCTGACTTTC
CAWSEETGANVLTF
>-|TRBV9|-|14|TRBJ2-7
TGTGCCAGCAGCGTGAGCCCCGGGAACTACGAGCAGTACTTC
CASSVSPGNYEQYF
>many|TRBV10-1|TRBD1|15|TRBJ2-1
TGCGCCAGCAGCTCGGGACAGGGGGCCGACAATGAGCAGTTCTTC
CASSSGQGADNEQFF
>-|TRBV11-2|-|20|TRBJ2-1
-
CAGSFYICSARVPGDNEQFF
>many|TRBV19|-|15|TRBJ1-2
TGTGCCAGTAGTCTTTTAATTGGGGACAACTATGGCTACACCTTC
CASSLLIGDNYGYTF
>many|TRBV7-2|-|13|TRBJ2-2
TGTGCCAGCAGCACGGCGAACACCGGGGAGCTGTTTTTT
CASSTANTGELFF
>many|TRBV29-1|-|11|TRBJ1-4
TGCAGCGTCCTTTGGGGGGAAAAACTGTTTTTT
CSVLWGEKLFF
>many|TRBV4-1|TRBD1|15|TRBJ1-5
TGCGCCAGCAGCTCCGAACAGGGGTTTGAACAGCCCCAGCATTTT
CASSSEQGFEQPQHF
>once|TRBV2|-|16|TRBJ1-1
TGTGCCAGCAGTGATTGGGGCGGACAGACGAACACTGGAGCTTTCTTT
CASSDWGGQTNTGAFF
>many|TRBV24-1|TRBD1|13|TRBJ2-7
TGTGCCACCAGTGTGGGACAGGACTACGAGCAGTACTTC
CATSVGQDYEQYF
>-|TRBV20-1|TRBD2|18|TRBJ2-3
TGCAGTGCTAGATTCCTAGCGGGAGAAGCTGGGAGCACAGATACGCAGTATTTT
CSARFLAGEAGSTDTQYF
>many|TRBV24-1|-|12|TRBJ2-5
TGTGCCACCAGTGATTCACAGGGTCCCCAGTACTTC
CATSDSQGPQYF
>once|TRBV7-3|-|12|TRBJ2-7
TGTGCCAACAGCTTAGAAGTCTACAAGCAGTACTTC
CANSLEVYKQYF
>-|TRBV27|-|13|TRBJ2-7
TGTACCAGCAGTTTTGACAGGTCCTACGAGCAGTACTTC
CTSSFDRSYEQYF
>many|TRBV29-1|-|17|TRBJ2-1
TGCAGCGTTGCTCTAGCCGCCGGGACACCCGCTTACAATGAGCAGTTCTTC
CSVALAAGTPAYNEQFF
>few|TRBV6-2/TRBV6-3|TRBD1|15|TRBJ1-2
TGTGCCAGCAGGGGACAGCGCTTCTCCAACTATGGCTACACCTTC
CASRGQRFSNYGYTF
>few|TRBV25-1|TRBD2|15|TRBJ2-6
TGTGCCAGCAGTGATTCCAGCGGGGGGGCCTACGTCCTGACTTTC
CASSDSSGGAYVLTF
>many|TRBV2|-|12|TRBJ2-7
TGTGCCAGCAGTGATACAGTCTACGAGCAGTACTTC
CASSDTVYEQYF
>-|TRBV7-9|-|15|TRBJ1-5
TGTGCCAGCAGCCAAGATCTCAGAAACAGTCAGCCCCAGCATTTT
CASSQDLRNSQPQHF
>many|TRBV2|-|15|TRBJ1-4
TGTGCCAGCAGTGAACCGGGACGGACAAATGAAAAACTGTTTTTT
CASSEPGRTNEKLFF
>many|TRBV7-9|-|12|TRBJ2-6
TGTGCCAACCTTGCCGGGGCCAACGTCCTGACTTTC
CANLAGANVLTF
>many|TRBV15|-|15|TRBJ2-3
TGTGCCACCAGCAGATCCCGGGGCTACACAGATACGCAGTATTTT
CATSRSRGYTDTQYF
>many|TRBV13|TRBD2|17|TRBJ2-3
TGTGCCAGCAGCCTGACTAGCGGGAGGCGCCGCACAGATACGCAGTATTTT
CASSLTSGRRRTDTQYF
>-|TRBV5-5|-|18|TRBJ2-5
TGTGCCAGCAGCTTGATTGTAGGTGGGGCACTACCTCAAGAGACCCAGTACTTC
CASSLIVGGALPQETQYF
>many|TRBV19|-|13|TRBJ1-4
TGTGCCAGTAGTATCTATACCGACAAAAAACTGTTTTTT
CASSIYTDKKLFF
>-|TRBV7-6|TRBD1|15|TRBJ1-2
TGTGCCAGCAGCCATTACTCCGGGACAGGGTATGGCTACACCTTC
CASSHYSGTGYGYTF
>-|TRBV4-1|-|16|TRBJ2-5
TGCGCCAGCAGCGTACCAACCGGGACAAAGCAAGAGACCCAGTACTTC
CASSVPTGTKQETQYF
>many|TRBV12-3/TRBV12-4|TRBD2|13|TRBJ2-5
TGTGCCAGCAGCTCCGGGACTAGCGGGGGGAGGGGCTTC
CASSSGTSGGRGF
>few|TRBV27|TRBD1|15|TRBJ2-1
TGTGCCAGCAGTACCAACAGGGGGCAGGGCAATGAGCAGTTCTTC
CASSTNRGQGNEQFF
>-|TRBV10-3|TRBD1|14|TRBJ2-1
TGTGCCATCAGTGGGACAGGGGAGGCCGATGAGCAGTTCTTC
CAISGTGEADEQFF